This T cell receptor beta chain was recorded in a study of PD-1 blockade in classical Hodgkin lymphoma. Study findings and constraints: Nothing has yet pinned down what causes the repertoire differences, possibly disease activity or prior therapy. CD4+ TCR diversity rose significantly by C4D1, and CD8+ TCR diversity did not. Patients were excluded if nivolumab began under 1 year after ASCT (the autologous transplant).

All the patients suffered relapse after autologous stem cell transplantation, and brentuximab vedotin exposure differed. Classification of best responses gave complete response, partial response or progressive disease. This clone has a handful of counts. Its target is unknown. V was trimmed by 5 bases and J by 3 bases, leaving 11 bases between them. The CDR3 is 14 residues long. Germline lookup yields CDR1 SEHNR and CDR2 FQNEAQ (reference sequence). The repertoire was sequenced with immunoSEQ multiplex PCR; TCRdb's copy has only in-frame clones and lacks some. The sample has some 60,000 clones, over 75% seen once.

This rearrangement joins TRBV7-9 to TRBJ2-1; D is unclear. The sequence derives from a human donor with classical Hodgkin lymphoma. This specimen consisted of peripheral blood mononuclear cells (PBMCs), obtained at baseline. CDR3 protein: CASSPSDNYNEQFF. DNA of the CDR3: TGTGCCAGCAGCCCTTCCGACAACTACAATGAGCAGTTCTTC.